These T cell receptor beta chains were read from a single sample in a study of blood T cell repertoires in COVID-19. Measured with immunoSEQ multiplex PCR; TCRdb has only the in-frame clones, and not every one. The table has fewer than 130,000 clones, roughly 71% seen once; the top ten hold 5% to 6.5%. The sequencing sample was made of peripheral blood. The receptors stem from a man at least 80 years old with acute or convalescent COVID-19. Both conserved end residues are trimmed from each CDR3.

V gene,J gene,CDR3 protein
TRBV28,TRBJ1-5,ASSSPTFIVRSTQH
TRBV19,TRBJ2-3,ASSIVGGSTDTQY
TRBV5-4,TRBJ1-1,ASSLAGQVKAF
TRBV2,TRBJ2-1,ASSEEGDKAYNEQF
TRBV10-3,TRBJ2-5,AISEGGRETQY
TRBV29-1,TRBJ2-7,SALDGAYEQY
TRBV9,TRBJ1-2,ASSVAEGALYGYT
TRBV7-2,TRBJ2-3,ASSYRLAGGSDTQY
TRBV13,TRBJ2-7,ASSYSLGLAGGRYEQY
TRBV19,TRBJ2-7,ASMSPVSYEQY
TRBV19,TRBJ2-7,ASRGPMNFEQY
TRBV6-5,TRBJ2-7,ASSYDRGAYEQY
TRBV2,TRBJ1-2,ASNEQGAGYGYT
TRBV27,TRBJ2-7,ASSIAPGLGEQY
TRBV7-9,TRBJ1-5,ASSQKLGNQPQH
TRBV9,TRBJ2-7,ASSVDPGTVSYEQY
TRBV19,TRBJ2-3,ASSISAGRRADTQY
TRBV19,TRBJ2-5,ASSRDLGETQY
TRBV14,TRBJ2-1,ASSQDRMTAEQF
TRBV2,TRBJ1-5,ASSEAGDVGLGDQPQH
TRBV7-2,TRBJ2-1,ASSFTGGYNEQF
TRBV7-9,TRBJ2-5,ASSLARETQY
TRBV7-9,TRBJ1-2,ASSPGQGNYGYT
TRBV28,TRBJ1-5,ASSRRGYSNQPQH
TRBV5-5,TRBJ1-4,ASSLAEGVKLF
TRBV12-3/TRBV12-4,TRBJ2-7,ASRNRGSREQY
TRBV27,TRBJ2-7,ASSATLGSPYEQY
TRBV7-2,TRBJ2-1,ASSFGPPGQEL
TRBV29-1,TRBJ2-1,SVEGHRTRAYNEQF
TRBV29-1,TRBJ2-7,SAGQGDEQY
TRBV4-1,TRBJ2-2,ASSQEPSGRANTGELF
TRBV10-1,TRBJ2-3,ASSDRGLVGADTQY
TRBV19,TRBJ2-1,ASSISSVTYNEQF
TRBV19,TRBJ2-1,ASSTYTGSHEQF
TRBV9,TRBJ2-2,ASSVGGRDTGELF
TRBV5-4,TRBJ2-4,ASSGGEGNIQY
TRBV27,TRBJ2-7,ASSLGLGGQGVKQY
TRBV7-2,TRBJ2-1,ASSHRTGGPDEQF
TRBV4-1,TRBJ2-7,ASSQPGQGASYEQY
TRBV12-3/TRBV12-4,TRBJ2-3,ASSLTDTQY
TRBV24-1,TRBJ1-5,ATQAQGANQPQH
TRBV10-3,TRBJ2-3,AIRDSQGADTQY
TRBV6-2/TRBV6-3,TRBJ2-4,ASSYPGGDRAKNIQY
TRBV24-1,TRBJ2-3,ATSDFAAEGTDTQY
TRBV18,TRBJ2-7,ASSPQMAGVDEQY
TRBV7-8,TRBJ2-3,ASSDVQGKGTQY